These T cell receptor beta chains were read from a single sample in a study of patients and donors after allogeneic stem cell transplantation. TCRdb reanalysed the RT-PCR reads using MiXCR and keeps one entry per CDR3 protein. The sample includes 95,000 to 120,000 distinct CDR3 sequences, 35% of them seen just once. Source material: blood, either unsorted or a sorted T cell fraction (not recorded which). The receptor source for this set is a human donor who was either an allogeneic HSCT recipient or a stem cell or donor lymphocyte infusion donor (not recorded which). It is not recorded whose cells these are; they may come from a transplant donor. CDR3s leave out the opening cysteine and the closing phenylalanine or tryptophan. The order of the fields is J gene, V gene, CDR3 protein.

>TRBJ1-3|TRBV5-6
ASSRAQVPYSYTIY
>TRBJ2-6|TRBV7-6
ASSLHRGISGANVLT
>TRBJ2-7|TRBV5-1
ASSLGQAIYVEQY
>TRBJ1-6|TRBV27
ASSTHPPQGGNSPLH
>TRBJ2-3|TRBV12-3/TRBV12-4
ASSFSITDTQY
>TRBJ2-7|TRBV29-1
SVADYSAYEQY
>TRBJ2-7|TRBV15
ATSRDFGSYEQY
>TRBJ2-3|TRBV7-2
ASSLASNTDTQY
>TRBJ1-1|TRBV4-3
ASSQDMGTNTEAF
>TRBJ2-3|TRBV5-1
ASSLPSSGGTTDTQY
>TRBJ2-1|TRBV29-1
SARLAGRYNEQF
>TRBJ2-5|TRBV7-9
ASSSSSQGFETQY
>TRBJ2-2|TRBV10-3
AISEGIFRELF
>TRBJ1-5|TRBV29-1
SAGTGPNQPQH
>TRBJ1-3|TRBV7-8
ASSLGRQGATSGNTIY
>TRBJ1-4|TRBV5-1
ASSPGQGNEKLF
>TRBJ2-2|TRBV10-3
AIRPGTSGPGTGELF
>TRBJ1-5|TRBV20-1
SARVGRADQPQH
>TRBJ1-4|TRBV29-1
SVEDSQRSLEKLF
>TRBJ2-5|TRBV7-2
ASSFTGRQETQY
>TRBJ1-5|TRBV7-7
ASSLARDRRDLWDQPQH
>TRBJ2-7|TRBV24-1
ATSDSGTGEPYEQY
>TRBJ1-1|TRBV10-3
AISVQTYTEAF
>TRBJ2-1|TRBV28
AIKNRGNEQF
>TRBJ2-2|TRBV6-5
ASRPTDLGTGELF
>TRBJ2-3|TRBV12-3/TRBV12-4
ASSSTTSTDTQY
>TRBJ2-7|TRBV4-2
ASSQDWGQGAGYEQY
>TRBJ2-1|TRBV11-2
ASSSLPRLSSYNEQF
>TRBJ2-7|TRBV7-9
ASSLAWGFEVYEQY
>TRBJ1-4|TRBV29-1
SVGEGGEKLF